This T cell receptor (beta chain) was sequenced during a study of control samples from healthy donors and cancer patients. V lost 1 base to trimming and J lost 3 bases; unmatched junction nucleotides: 7. The CDR3 covers 16 residues. Germline V gene data show CDR1 as LNHNV and CDR2 as YYDKDF (reference sequence). Only in-frame clones appear in the TCRdb table, and some are missing; sequencing was by immunoSEQ multiplex PCR. The profile shows about 120,000 clones, around 90% of them singletons. The sequencing input was blood. The chain is built from TRBV15 and TRBJ1-2; 8 positions match TRBD1. The TCR was taken from a man in his fifties or sixties in good health. CDR3 DNA sequence: TGTGCCACCAGCAGAGGTAGACAGGGGACGGACTATGGCTACACCTTC. As protein: CATSRGRQGTDYGYTF. Looking up the rest from reference TRBV15 and TRBJ1-2 gives the full variable domain: DAMVIQNPRYQVTQFGKPVTLSCSQTLNHNVMYWYQQKSSQAPKLLFHYYDKDFNNEADTPDNFQSRRPNTSFCFLDIRSPGLGDTAMYLCATSRGRQGTDYGYTFGSGTRLTVV.